The sequence of this T cell receptor beta chain was determined in a study of blood T cells in healthy people across ages. Study outcomes and limitations: Among long-lived donors, naive CD4+ cells were more numerous and diversity higher than in aged donors. No one knew whether donors had CMV, which possibly confounded expanded clonotype changes. It was found that TCR beta diversity correlated strongly with the percentage of naive T cells.

The germline CDR1 and CDR2 sequences are SQVTM and ANQGSEA. The CDR3 is made up of 14 amino acids. The ends were cut back, 2 bases at V and 13 bases at J, with 21 bases in the middle. A remark on this clonotype: Its antigen remains unknown.

Sample-barcoded 5' priming and a J-beta primer mix drove a second PCR of about 6 to 12 cycles. TCRdb used MiXCR to reprocess the 5' RACE reads, holding one entry per CDR3 protein. This sample has approximately 2,000,000 distinct CDR3 sequences, with 30% to 40% found just once. Investigators took roughly 10 milliliters of peripheral blood from every donor. This sequence joins TRBV29-1 and TRBJ2-4; D may be TRBD1 (5 bases). Specimen: blood. The source of this sequence is a human donor in good health. For the CDR3, the DNA is TGCAGCGTTGAAATTACAGGTCTAGTAAATGAGCAGTACTTC. Amino acid sequence: CSVEITGLVNEQYF.